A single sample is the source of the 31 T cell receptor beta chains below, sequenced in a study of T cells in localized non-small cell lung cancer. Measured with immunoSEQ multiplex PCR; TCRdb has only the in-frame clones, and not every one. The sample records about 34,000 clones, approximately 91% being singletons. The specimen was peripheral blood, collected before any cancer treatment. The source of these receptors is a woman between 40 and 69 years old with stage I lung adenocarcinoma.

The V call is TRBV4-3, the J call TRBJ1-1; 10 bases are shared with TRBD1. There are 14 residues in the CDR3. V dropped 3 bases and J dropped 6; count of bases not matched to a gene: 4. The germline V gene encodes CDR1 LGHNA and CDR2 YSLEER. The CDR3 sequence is CASSQTDRGPEAFF. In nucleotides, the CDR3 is TGCGCCAGCAGCCAGACCGACAGGGGGCCTGAAGCTTTCTTT.

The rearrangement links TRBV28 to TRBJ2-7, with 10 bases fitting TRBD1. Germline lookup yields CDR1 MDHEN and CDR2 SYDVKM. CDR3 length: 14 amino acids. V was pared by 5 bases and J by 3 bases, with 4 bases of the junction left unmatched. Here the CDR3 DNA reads TGTGCCAGCAGTGGGACAGGGGACAACTACGAGCAGTACTTC. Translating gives CASSGTGDNYEQYF.

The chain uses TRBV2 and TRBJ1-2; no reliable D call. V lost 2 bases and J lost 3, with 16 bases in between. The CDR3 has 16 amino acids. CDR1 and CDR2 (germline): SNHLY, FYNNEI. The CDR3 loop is CASSERARPADYGYTF. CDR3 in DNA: TGTGCCAGCAGTGAAAGGGCCAGGCCGGCGGACTATGGCTACACCTTC.

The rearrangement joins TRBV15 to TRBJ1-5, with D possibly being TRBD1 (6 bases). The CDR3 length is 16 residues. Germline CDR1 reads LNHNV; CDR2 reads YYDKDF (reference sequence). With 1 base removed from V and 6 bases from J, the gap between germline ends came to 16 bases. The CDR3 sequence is CATSRVGGFGSQPQHF. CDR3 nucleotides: TGTGCCACCAGCAGAGTGGGGGGCTTCGGAAGTCAGCCCCAGCATTTT.

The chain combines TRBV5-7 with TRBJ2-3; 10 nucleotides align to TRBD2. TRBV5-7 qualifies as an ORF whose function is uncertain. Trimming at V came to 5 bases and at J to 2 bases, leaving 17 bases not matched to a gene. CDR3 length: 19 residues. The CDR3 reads CASSLKGASGGPTTDTQYF. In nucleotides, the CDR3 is TGTGCCAGCAGTCTAAAAGGGGCTAGCGGGGGCCCAACCACAGATACGCAGTATTTT.

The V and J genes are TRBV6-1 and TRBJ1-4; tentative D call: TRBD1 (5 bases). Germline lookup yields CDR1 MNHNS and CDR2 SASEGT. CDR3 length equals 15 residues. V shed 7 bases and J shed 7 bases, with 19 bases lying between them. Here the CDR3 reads CASILLGGMSEKLFF. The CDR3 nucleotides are TGTGCCAGCATCTTGCTTGGGGGAATGAGTGAAAAACTGTTTTTT.

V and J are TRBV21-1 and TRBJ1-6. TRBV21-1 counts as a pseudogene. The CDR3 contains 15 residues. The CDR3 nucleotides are TGTGCCAGCAGCAAAGAGGGCAGTAAACGTTCACCCCTCCACTTT. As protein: CASSKEGSKRSPLHF.

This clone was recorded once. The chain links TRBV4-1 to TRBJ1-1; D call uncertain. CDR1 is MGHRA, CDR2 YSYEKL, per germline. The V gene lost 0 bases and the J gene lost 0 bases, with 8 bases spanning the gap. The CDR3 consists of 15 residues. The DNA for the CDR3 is TGCGCCAGCAGCCAAGAAAGTCCCCTGAACACTGAAGCTTTCTTT. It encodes CASSQESPLNTEAFF.

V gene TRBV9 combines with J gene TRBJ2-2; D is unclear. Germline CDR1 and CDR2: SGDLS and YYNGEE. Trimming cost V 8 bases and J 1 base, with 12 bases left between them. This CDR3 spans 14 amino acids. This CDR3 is CASTPGMNTGELFF. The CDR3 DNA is TGTGCCAGTACTCCGGGTATGAACACCGGGGAGCTGTTTTTT.

CDR3 loop: CATQGRVAGGGETQYF. DNA for the CDR3: TGTGCCACCCAGGGGAGAGTGGCGGGGGGCGGGGAGACCCAGTACTTC. This chain uses TRBV19 with TRBJ2-5; 8 nucleotides line up with TRBD2. The CDR3 covers 16 residues. V trimming: 10 bases; J trimming: 5 bases; junction bases outside the gene matches: 18. Looked up from germline, CDR1 is LNHDA and CDR2 is SQIVND (reference sequence).

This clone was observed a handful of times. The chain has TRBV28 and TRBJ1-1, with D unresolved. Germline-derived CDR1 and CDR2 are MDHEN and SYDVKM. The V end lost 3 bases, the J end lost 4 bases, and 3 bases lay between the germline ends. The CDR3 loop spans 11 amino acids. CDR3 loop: CASSFRTEAFF. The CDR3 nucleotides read TGTGCCAGCAGTTTCCGCACTGAAGCTTTCTTT.

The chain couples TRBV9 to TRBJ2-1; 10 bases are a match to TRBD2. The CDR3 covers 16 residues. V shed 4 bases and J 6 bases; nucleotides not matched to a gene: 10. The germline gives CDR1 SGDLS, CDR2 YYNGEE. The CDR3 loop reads CASSYPIAGGFNEQFF. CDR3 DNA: TGTGCCAGCAGCTACCCAATAGCGGGAGGCTTCAATGAGCAGTTCTTC.

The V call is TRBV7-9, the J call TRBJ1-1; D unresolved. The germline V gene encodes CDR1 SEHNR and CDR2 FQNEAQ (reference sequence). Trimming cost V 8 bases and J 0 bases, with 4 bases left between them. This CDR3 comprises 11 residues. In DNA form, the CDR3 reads TGTGCCAGCGGGGTGAACACTGAAGCTTTCTTT. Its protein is CASGVNTEAFF. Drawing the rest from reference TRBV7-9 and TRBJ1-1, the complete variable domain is DTGVSQNPRHKITKRGQNVTFRCDPISEHNRLYWYRQTLGQGPEFLTYFQNEAQLEKSRLLSDRFSAERPKGSFSTLEIQRTEQGDSAMYLCASGVNTEAFFGQGTRLTVV.

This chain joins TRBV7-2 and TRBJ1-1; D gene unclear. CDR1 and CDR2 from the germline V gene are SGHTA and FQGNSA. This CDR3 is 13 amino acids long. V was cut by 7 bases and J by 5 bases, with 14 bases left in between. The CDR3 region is CASNRGLGTEAFF. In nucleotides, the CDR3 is TGTGCCAGCAACCGGGGTCTGGGGACTGAAGCTTTCTTT.

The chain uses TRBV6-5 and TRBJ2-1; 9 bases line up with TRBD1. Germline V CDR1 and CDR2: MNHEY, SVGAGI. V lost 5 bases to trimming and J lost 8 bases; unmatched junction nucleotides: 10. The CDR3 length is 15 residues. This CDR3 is CASSLEGTGMYEQFF. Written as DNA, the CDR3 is TGTGCCAGCAGTCTCGAAGGGACAGGGATGTATGAGCAGTTCTTC.

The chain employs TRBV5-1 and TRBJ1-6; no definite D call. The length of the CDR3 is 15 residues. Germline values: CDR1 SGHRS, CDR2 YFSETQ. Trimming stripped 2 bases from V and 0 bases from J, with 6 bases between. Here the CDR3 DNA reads TGCGCCAGCAGCTTCAGGAGCTCCTATAATTCACCCCTCCACTTT. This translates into CASSFRSSYNSPLHF. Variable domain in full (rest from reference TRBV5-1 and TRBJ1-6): KAGVTQTPRYLIKTRGQQVTLSCSPISGHRSVSWYQQTPGQGLQFLFEYFSETQRNKGNFPGRFSGRQFSNSRSEMNVSTLELGDSALYLCASSFRSSYNSPLHFGNGTRLTVT.

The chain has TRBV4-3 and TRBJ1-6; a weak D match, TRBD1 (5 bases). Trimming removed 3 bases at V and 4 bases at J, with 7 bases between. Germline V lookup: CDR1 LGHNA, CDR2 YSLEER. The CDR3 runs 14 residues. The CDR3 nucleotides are TGCGCCAGCAGCCAGGGGCCTTATAATTCACCCCTCCACTTT. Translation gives CASSQGPYNSPLHF.

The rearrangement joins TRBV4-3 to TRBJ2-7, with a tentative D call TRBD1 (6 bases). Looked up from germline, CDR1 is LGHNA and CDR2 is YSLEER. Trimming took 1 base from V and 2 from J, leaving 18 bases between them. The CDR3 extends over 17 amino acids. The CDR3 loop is CASSQAQSTGITYEQYF. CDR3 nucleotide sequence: TGCGCCAGCAGCCAAGCCCAATCGACAGGAATAACCTACGAGCAGTACTTC.

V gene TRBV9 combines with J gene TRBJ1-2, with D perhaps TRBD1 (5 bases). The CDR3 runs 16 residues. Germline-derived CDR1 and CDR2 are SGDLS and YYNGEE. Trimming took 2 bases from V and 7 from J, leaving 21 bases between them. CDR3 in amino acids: CASSVLMYGAGSGYTF. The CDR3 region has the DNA TGTGCCAGCAGCGTTTTGATGTATGGGGCTGGCTCTGGCTACACCTTC.

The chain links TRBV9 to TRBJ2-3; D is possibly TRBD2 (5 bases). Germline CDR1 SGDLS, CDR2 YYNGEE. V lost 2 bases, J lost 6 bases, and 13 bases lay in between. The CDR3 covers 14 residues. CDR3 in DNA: TGTGCCAGCAGCGTGTCGGGGAAAATGGATACGCAGTATTTT. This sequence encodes CASSVSGKMDTQYF.

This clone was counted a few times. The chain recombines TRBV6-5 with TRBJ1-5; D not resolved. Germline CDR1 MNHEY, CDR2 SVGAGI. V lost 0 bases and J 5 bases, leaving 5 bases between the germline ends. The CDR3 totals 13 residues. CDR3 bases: TGTGCCAGCAGTTACTCGGAGCATCAGCCCCAGCATTTT. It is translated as CASSYSEHQPQHF.

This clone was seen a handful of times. CDR3 DNA sequence: TGTGCCAGCAGAATTGCGTTAAATCAGCCCCAGCATTTT. The encoded protein is CASRIALNQPQHF. The V and J genes are TRBV27 and TRBJ1-5; D gene unclear. V was pared by 6 bases and J by 4 bases, with 10 bases between. The CDR3 has 13 residues. From germline, CDR1 is MNHEY and CDR2 SMNVEV (reference sequence).

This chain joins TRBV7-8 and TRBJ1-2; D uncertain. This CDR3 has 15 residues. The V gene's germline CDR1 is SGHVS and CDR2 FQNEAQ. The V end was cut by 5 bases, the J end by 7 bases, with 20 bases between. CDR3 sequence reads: CASSGFGEVYGGYTF. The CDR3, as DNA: TGTGCCAGCAGCGGTTTCGGTGAAGTTTATGGTGGCTACACCTTC.

DNA for the CDR3: TGCGCCAGCAGTGATAGGGGTTCAGACCCTCTAAACACTGAAGCTTTCTTT. It encodes CASSDRGSDPLNTEAFF. The V gene is TRBV10-1, the J gene TRBJ1-1; possibly TRBD1 for D (5 bases). Germline V gene data show CDR1 as WNHNN and CDR2 as SYGVQD (reference sequence). V lost 3 bases to trimming and J lost 2 bases, with 19 bases between them. The CDR3 contains 17 residues.

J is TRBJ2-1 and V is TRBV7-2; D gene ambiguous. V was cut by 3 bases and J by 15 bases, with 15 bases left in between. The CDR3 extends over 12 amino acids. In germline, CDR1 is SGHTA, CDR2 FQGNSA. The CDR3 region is CASSFPQRSPFF. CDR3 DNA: TGTGCCAGCAGCTTCCCCCAGAGATCACCGTTCTTC.

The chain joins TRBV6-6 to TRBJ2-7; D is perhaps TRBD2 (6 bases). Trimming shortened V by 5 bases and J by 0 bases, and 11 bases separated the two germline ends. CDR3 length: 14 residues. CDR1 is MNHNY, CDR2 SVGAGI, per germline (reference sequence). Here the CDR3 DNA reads TGTGCCAGCAGTAGGGACGGGAGCTCCTACGAGCAGTACTTC. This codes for CASSRDGSSYEQYF.

Here the CDR3 DNA reads TGCGCCAGCAGCCAAGGGGGATCTTTGAACACTGAAGCTTTCTTT. Protein: CASSQGGSLNTEAFF. The chain is built from TRBV5-1 and TRBJ1-1, with D tentatively TRBD1 (6 bases). V lost 4 bases, J lost 0 bases, and 13 bases lay in between. The germline CDR1 and CDR2 sequences are SGHRS and YFSETQ. The CDR3 consists of 15 residues.

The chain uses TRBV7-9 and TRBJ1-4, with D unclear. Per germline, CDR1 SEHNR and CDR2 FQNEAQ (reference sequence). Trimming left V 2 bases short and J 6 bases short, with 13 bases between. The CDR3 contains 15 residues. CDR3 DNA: TGTGCCAGCAGCTTATCTCGGTCAGTAGATGAAAAACTGTTTTTT. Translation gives CASSLSRSVDEKLFF.

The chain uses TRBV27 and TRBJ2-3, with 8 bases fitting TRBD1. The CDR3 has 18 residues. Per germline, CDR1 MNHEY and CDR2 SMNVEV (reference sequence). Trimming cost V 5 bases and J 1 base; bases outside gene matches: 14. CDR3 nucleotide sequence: TGTGCCAGCAGTCACCAGGTCGGGGCAGGGGGCGGCACAGATACGCAGTATTTT. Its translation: CASSHQVGAGGGTDTQYF.

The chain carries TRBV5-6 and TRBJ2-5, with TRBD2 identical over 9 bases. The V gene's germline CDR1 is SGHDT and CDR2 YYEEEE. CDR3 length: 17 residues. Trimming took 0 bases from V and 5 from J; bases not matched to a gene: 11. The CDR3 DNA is TGTGCCAGCAGCTTGGACTTTGAGGTAGCGGGGGAGGAGACCCAGTACTTC. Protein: CASSLDFEVAGEETQYF.

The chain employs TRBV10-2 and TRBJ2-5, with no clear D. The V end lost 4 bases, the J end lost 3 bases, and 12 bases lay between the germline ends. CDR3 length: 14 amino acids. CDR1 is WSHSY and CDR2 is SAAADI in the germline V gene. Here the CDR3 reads CASSVLAVEETQYF. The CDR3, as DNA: TGCGCCAGCAGTGTCTTGGCAGTCGAAGAGACCCAGTACTTC.